Below are 19 T cell receptor beta chains sequenced from a single sample in a study of cytomegalovirus exposure and HLA in healthy donors. PCR employed 60 Vbeta and 13 Jbeta primers. The table came from immunoSEQ multiplex PCR; TCRdb's copy has only in-frame clones and leaves some out. In the table there are 150,000 to 200,000 clones, 70% to 80% of which are singletons. The sequencing sample was made of PBMCs. Receptor source: a woman aged 45 to 65 in good health and CMV-seronegative.

This chain links TRBV29-1 with TRBJ1-3; D perhaps matches TRBD1 (6 bases). V lost 6 bases, J lost 0 bases, and 9 bases lay in between. There are 13 residues in the CDR3. The germline V gene encodes CDR1 SQVTM and CDR2 ANQGSEA. CDR3 sequence (DNA): TGCAGCGTCAGAGGGGGCTCTGGAAACACCATATATTTT. This translates into CSVRGGSGNTIYF.

The rearrangement links TRBV5-4 to TRBJ2-7, with 7 bases that match TRBD2. The CDR3 length is 15 residues. V dropped 4 bases and J dropped 2; count of bases not matched to a gene: 9. Germline CDR1 SGHNT, CDR2 YYREEE (reference sequence). This CDR3 is CASSLGLGSPYEQYF. DNA for the CDR3: TGTGCCAGCAGCCTTGGACTAGGGAGCCCCTACGAGCAGTACTTC.

The chain recombines TRBV19 with TRBJ2-1, with D perhaps TRBD1 (6 bases). CDR1 and CDR2 from the germline V gene are LNHDA and SQIVND (reference sequence). Trimming pared 7 bases from V and 2 bases from J, leaving 18 bases between. This CDR3 has 16 residues. DNA of the CDR3: TGTGCCAGTACCCCACAGGGCCCCTTACCCTACAATGAGCAGTTCTTC. Its protein is CASTPQGPLPYNEQFF. The full variable domain, its missing parts supplied by reference TRBV19 and TRBJ2-1, is DGGITQSPKYLFRKEGQNVTLSCEQNLNHDAMYWYRQDPGQGLRLIYYSQIVNDFQKGDIAEGYSVSREKKESFPLTVTSAQKNPTAFYLCASTPQGPLPYNEQFFGPGTRLTVL.

The CDR3 DNA sequence: TGTGCCAGTAGTTCGGACCAAGAGACCCAGTACTTC. This translates into CASSSDQETQYF. V and J are TRBV19 and TRBJ2-5, with D unresolved. The CDR3 is made up of 12 amino acids. Germline V gene lookup returns CDR1 LNHDA and CDR2 SQIVND (reference sequence). Trimming stripped 5 bases from V and 0 bases from J, with 4 bases between.

This chain links TRBV5-4 with TRBJ2-2, with 7 bases lining up with TRBD1. CDR1 is SGHNT, CDR2 YYREEE, per germline (reference sequence). Trimming cost V 4 bases and J 6 bases; bases outside gene matches: 12. The CDR3 runs to 16 residues. CDR3 DNA: TGTGCCAGCAGCCAATCCCTCGACAGGGCGGCCGGGGAGCTGTTTTTT. It specifies CASSQSLDRAAGELFF.

The CDR3 is CAAERYNEQFF. The CDR3 DNA sequence: TGTGCCGCTGAGCGGTACAATGAGCAGTTCTTC. The rearrangement joins TRBV7-9 to TRBJ2-1, with D perhaps TRBD2 (5 bases). V lost 11 bases and J 4 bases, leaving 9 bases between the germline ends. Germline assignment: CDR1 SEHNR and CDR2 FQNEAQ (reference sequence). The CDR3 spans 11 residues.

This clone has just one count. This chain uses TRBV19 with TRBJ1-2; 7 nucleotides line up with TRBD1. This CDR3 contains 13 residues. The germline CDR1 and CDR2 sequences are LNHDA and SQIVND (reference sequence). Unmatched junction bases numbered 5, after V lost 5 bases and J lost 5 bases. The CDR3 DNA reads TGTGCCAGTAGTCGGGACAGAAGATATGGCTACACCTTC. This gives the protein CASSRDRRYGYTF.

V is TRBV6-1 and J is TRBJ2-1; 11 positions match TRBD2. CDR1 is MNHNS, CDR2 SASEGT, per germline. J lost 7 bases, V lost 3 bases, and 11 bases had no gene match. CDR3 size: 17 residues. The CDR3 bases are TGTGCCAGCAGTGATCTCGCTAGCGGGGGGCTGAGGAATGAGCAGTTCTTC. Its translation is CASSDLASGGLRNEQFF.

The chain links TRBV27 to TRBJ2-5; no clear D. Per the germline V gene, CDR1 is MNHEY and CDR2 is SMNVEV (reference sequence). This CDR3 spans 14 amino acids. V lost 2 bases and J 0 bases, leaving 7 bases between the germline ends. CDR3 DNA: TGTGCCAGCAGTTTAGGGCCGCACCAAGAGACCCAGTACTTC. It translates to CASSLGPHQETQYF.

The chain has TRBV7-9 and TRBJ2-2; TRBD2 is a possible D gene (7 bases). V was trimmed by 8 bases and J by 7 bases, leaving 14 bases between them. CDR3 length: 13 amino acids. CDR1 is SEHNR, CDR2 FQNEAQ, per germline (reference sequence). The CDR3 DNA reads as TGTGCCAGCGAAAGGGGGGGCTACGGGGAGCTGTTTTTT. It yields the protein CASERGGYGELFF.

The chain joins TRBV7-2 to TRBJ1-2; a weak D match, TRBD1 (5 bases). The germline V gene has CDR1 SGHTA and CDR2 FQGNSA. CDR3 length: 13 residues. Deletions cut 6 bases from V and 8 bases from J, with 16 bases between. The CDR3 coding sequence is TGTGCCAGCAGTTCCAGGGTAGAAGAGGGCTACACCTTC. It translates to CASSSRVEEGYTF. Drawing the rest from reference TRBV7-2 and TRBJ1-2, the complete variable domain is GAGVSQSPSNKVTEKGKDVELRCDPISGHTALYWYRQSLGQGLEFLIYFQGNSAPDKSGLPSDRFSAERTGGSVSTLTIQRTQQEDSAVYLCASSSRVEEGYTFGSGTRLTVV.

The gene calls are TRBV19 and TRBJ1-5, with 12 bases lining up with TRBD1. V was pared by 0 bases and J by 6 bases, with 3 bases of the junction left unmatched. The CDR3 spans 16 residues. Germline assignment: CDR1 LNHDA and CDR2 SQIVND (reference sequence). CDR3 residues: CASSIEGTGGRQPQHF. The CDR3 DNA is TGTGCCAGTAGTATAGAGGGGACAGGGGGCCGTCAGCCCCAGCATTTT. Looking up the rest from reference TRBV19 and TRBJ1-5 gives the full variable domain: DGGITQSPKYLFRKEGQNVTLSCEQNLNHDAMYWYRQDPGQGLRLIYYSQIVNDFQKGDIAEGYSVSREKKESFPLTVTSAQKNPTAFYLCASSIEGTGGRQPQHFGDGTRLSIL.

This chain joins TRBV10-3 and TRBJ2-2; no clear D gene. Germline V gives CDR1 ENHRY, CDR2 SYGVKD. V dropped 6 bases and J dropped 8 bases, with 10 bases sitting between them. This CDR3 comprises 12 residues. CDR3 bases: TGTGCCATCAGGCCGGGTTCGGGGGAGCTGTTTTTT. It is translated as CAIRPGSGELFF.

The genes are TRBV5-1 and TRBJ1-4; D is possibly TRBD1 (5 bases). Germline loops: CDR1 SGHRS, CDR2 YFSETQ. Trimming pared 0 bases from V and 7 bases from J, leaving 13 bases between. This CDR3 has 15 amino acids. The CDR3 sequence: CASSLVGDWGEKLFF. The CDR3 DNA reads as TGCGCCAGCAGCTTGGTAGGGGACTGGGGTGAAAAACTGTTTTTT.

The V gene is TRBV5-1, the J gene TRBJ2-7; 7 bases align to TRBD2. The CDR3 length is 14 residues. Trimming removed 1 base from V and 4 bases from J; junction bases left unmatched: 5. Per germline, CDR1 SGHRS and CDR2 YFSETQ. The CDR3 protein is CASSLSVAGYEQYF. The CDR3 coding sequence is TGCGCCAGCAGCTTGTCTGTAGCGGGTTACGAGCAGTACTTC.

The chain couples TRBV18 to TRBJ1-2; 7 bases fit TRBD1. Germline CDR1 reads KGHSH; CDR2 reads LQKENI. Trimming at V came to 3 bases and at J to 8 bases, leaving 6 bases not matched to a gene. The CDR3 runs to 13 residues. The CDR3 is CASSPYTGEGYTF. As DNA, the CDR3 is TGTGCCAGCTCACCCTACACAGGGGAAGGCTACACCTTC.

There are a few counts of this clone. The gene calls are TRBV14 and TRBJ1-1; D may be TRBD1 (5 bases). The germline gives CDR1 SGHDN, CDR2 FVKESK. The CDR3 is 13 amino acids. The V and J ends lost 3 bases and 5 bases respectively, with 10 bases between them. The CDR3 DNA sequence: TGTGCCAGCAGCCATTCCAGGGATACTGAAGCTTTCTTT. It encodes CASSHSRDTEAFF.

The genes are TRBV5-1 and TRBJ1-6; 8 bases agree with TRBD1. The CDR3 extends over 15 amino acids. From germline, CDR1 is SGHRS and CDR2 YFSETQ. Trimming cost V 4 bases and J 9 bases; bases outside gene matches: 9. DNA for the CDR3: TGCGCCAGCAGCGCCGACAGGGGAGTGGGTTCACCCCTCCACTTT. Its translation is CASSADRGVGSPLHF.

This clone was seen only a few times. The chain links TRBV9 to TRBJ1-2; a weak D match, TRBD1 (6 bases). V was clipped by 4 bases and J by 7 bases, with 17 bases between them. Germline-derived CDR1 and CDR2 are SGDLS and YYNGEE. The CDR3 runs 14 residues. The CDR3 loop is CASSPPRGQGGYTF. CDR3 nucleotide sequence: TGTGCCAGCAGCCCTCCCAGGGGTCAGGGTGGCTACACCTTC.